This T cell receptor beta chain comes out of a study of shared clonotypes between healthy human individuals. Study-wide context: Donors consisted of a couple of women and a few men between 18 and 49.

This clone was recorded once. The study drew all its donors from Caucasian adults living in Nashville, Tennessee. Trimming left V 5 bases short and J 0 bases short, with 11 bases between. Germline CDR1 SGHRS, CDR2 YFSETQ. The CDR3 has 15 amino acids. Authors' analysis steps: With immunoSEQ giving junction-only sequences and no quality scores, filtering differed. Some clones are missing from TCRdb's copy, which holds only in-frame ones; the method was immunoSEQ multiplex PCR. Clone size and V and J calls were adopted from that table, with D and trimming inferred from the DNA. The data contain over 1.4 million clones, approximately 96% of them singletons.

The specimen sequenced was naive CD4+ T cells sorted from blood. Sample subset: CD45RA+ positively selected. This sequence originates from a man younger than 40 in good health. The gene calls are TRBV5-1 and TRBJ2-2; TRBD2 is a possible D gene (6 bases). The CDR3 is CASRVGGTNTGELFF. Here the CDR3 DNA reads TGCGCCAGCAGGGTCGGGGGAACGAACACCGGGGAGCTGTTTTTT.